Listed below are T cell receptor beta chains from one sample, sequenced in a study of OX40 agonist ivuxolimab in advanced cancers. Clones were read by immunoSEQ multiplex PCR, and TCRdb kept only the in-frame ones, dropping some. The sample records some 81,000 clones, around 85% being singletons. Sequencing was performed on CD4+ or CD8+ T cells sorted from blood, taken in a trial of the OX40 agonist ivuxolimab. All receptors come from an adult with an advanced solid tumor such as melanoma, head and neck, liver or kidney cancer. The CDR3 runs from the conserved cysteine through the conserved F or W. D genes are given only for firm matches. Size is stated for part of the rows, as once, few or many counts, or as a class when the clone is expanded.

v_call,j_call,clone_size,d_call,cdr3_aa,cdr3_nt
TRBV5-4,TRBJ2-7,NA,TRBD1,CASSRTGQPYEQYF,TGTGCCAGCAGCCGGACGGGACAGCCCTACGAGCAGTACTTC
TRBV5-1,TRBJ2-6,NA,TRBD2,CASSLGTSSGANVLTF,TGCGCCAGCAGCTTAGGGACTAGTTCTGGGGCCAACGTCCTGACTTTC
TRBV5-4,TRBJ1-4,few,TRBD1,CASSLGGGGQGDEKLFF,TGTGCCAGCAGCTTGGGCGGGGGCGGACAGGGGGACGAAAAACTGTTTTTT
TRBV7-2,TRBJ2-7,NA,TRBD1,CASSLQGAGQYEQYF,TGTGCCAGCAGCCTCCAGGGGGCGGGGCAGTACGAGCAGTACTTC
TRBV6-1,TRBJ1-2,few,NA,CASYPTGPDPSYTF,TGTGCCAGCTACCCCACAGGGCCGGACCCGAGCTACACCTTC
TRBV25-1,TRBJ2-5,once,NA,CASSAPIGTFQETQYF,TGTGCCAGCAGTGCCCCCATAGGGACATTCCAAGAGACCCAGTACTTC
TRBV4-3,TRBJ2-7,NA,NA,CASSQDGRSAYEQYF,TGCGCCAGCAGCCAAGATGGAAGGAGCGCCTACGAGCAGTACTTC
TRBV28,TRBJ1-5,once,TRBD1,CASTSTGDALRPQHF,TGTGCCAGCACCTCGACAGGGGATGCCCTTCGGCCCCAGCATTTT
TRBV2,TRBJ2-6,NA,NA,CASRASTARSGANVLTF,TGTGCCAGCAGGGCCTCGACAGCGCGCTCTGGGGCCAACGTCCTGACTTTC
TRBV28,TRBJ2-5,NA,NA,CASGRVFQETQYF,TGTGCCAGCGGACGAGTGTTTCAAGAGACCCAGTACTTC
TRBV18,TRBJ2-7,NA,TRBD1,CASSPSGTGPYEQYF,TGTGCCAGCTCACCATCGGGGACAGGGCCCTACGAGCAGTACTTC
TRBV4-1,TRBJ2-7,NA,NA,CASSQDGRGEQYF,TGCGCCAGCAGCCAAGATGGAAGGGGGGAGCAGTACTTC
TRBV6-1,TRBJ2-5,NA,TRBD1,CASSYRGAFQETQYF,TGTGCCAGCAGCTACAGGGGGGCCTTTCAAGAGACCCAGTACTTC
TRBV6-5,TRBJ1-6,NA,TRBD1,CASSWDRDPSRSPLHF,TGTGCCAGCAGTTGGGACAGGGATCCTTCGAGATCACCCCTCCACTTT
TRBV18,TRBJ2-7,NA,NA,CASSPRQGGFYEQYF,TGTGCCAGCTCACCACGTCAGGGGGGCTTCTACGAGCAGTACTTC
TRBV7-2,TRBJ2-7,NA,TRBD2,CASSPGTSGPSYEQYF,TGTGCCAGCAGCCCGGGGACTAGCGGGCCCTCCTACGAGCAGTACTTC
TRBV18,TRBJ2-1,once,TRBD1,CASSPGQGFSNEQFF,TGTGCCAGCTCACCGGGACAGGGTTTTAGCAATGAGCAGTTCTTC
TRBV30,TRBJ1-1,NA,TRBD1,CAWNRQGRPEAFF,TGTGCCTGGAACCGACAGGGCCGTCCTGAAGCTTTCTTT
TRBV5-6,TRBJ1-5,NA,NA,CASSLRWNQPQHF,TGTGCCAGCAGCTTGCGTTGGAATCAGCCCCAGCATTTT
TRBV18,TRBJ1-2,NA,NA,CASSRHFSTPYGYTF,TGTGCCAGCTCACGTCATTTTTCGACCCCCTATGGCTACACCTTC
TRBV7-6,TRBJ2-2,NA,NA,CASSKNQDRELFF,TGTGCCAGCAGCAAAAACCAGGACCGGGAGCTGTTTTTT
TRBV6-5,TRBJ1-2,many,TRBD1,CASRPSGTGNYGYTF,TGTGCCAGCAGACCCTCCGGGACAGGGAACTATGGCTACACCTTC
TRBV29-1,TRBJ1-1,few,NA,CSVEGQGGAEAFF,TGCAGCGTTGAAGGGCAGGGCGGCGCTGAAGCTTTCTTT
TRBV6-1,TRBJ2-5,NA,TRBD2,CASSILAGEKRTQYF,TGTGCCAGCAGCATACTAGCGGGGGAGAAGAGGACCCAGTACTTC
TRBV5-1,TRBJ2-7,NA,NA,CASSLAGSDGADYEQYF,TGCGCCAGCAGCTTGGCAGGGTCCGATGGAGCGGACTACGAGCAGTACTTC
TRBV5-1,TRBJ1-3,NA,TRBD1,CASSLVGQGDGNTIYF,TGCGCCAGCAGCTTGGTGGGACAGGGAGATGGAAACACCATATATTTT
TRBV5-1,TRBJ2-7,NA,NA,CASSPAAGTNWGEQYF,TGCGCCAGCAGCCCAGCCGCCGGGACAAATTGGGGCGAGCAGTACTTC
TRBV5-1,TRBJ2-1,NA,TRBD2,CASSPIAGPNEQFF,TGCGCCAGCAGCCCAATAGCGGGCCCTAATGAGCAGTTCTTC
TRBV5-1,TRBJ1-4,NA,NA,CASSPQIRSGPTNEKLFF,TGCGCCAGCAGCCCCCAGATAAGGTCAGGCCCAACTAATGAAAAACTGTTTTTT
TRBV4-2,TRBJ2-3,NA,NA,CASSQGAYGISSADTQYF,TGTGCCAGCAGCCAAGGGGCGTATGGTATCAGTAGCGCAGATACGCAGTATTTT
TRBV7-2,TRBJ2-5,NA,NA,CASSLAPQETQYF,TGTGCCAGCAGCTTAGCCCCCCAAGAGACCCAGTACTTC
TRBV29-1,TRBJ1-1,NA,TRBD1,CSGAHRGGKAFF,TGCAGCGGTGCCCACAGGGGAGGGAAAGCTTTCTTT
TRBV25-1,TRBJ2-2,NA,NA,CASAGNGELFF,TGTGCCAGCGCAGGGAACGGGGAGCTGTTTTTT
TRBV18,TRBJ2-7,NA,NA,CASSPDISFEEQYF,TGTGCCAGCTCACCAGACATAAGCTTCGAGGAGCAGTACTTC
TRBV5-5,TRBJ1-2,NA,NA,CASSLEVGRGNYGYTF,TGTGCCAGCAGCTTGGAGGTGGGCAGGGGAAACTATGGCTACACCTTC
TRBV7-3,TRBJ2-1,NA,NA,CASSLPGGEQFF,TGTGCCAGCAGTTTACCGGGGGGCGAGCAGTTCTTC